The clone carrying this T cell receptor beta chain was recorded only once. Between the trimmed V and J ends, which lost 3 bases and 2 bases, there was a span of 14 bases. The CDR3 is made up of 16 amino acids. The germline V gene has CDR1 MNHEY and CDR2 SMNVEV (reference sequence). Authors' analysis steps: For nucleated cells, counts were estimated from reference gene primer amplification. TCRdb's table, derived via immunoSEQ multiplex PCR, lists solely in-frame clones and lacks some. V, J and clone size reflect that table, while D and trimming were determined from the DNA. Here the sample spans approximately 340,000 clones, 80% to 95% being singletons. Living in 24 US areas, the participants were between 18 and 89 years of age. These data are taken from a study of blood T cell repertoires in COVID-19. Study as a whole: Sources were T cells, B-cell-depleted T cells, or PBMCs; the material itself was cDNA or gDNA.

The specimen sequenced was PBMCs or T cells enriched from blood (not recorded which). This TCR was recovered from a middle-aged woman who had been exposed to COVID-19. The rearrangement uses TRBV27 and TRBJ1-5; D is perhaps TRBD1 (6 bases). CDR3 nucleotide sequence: TGTGCCAGCAGTTTGTCCCAGGGGCTGGGCAATCAGCCCCAGCATTTT. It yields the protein CASSLSQGLGNQPQHF.